The 14 T cell receptor beta chains reported below all come from one sample, sequenced in a study of OX40 agonist ivuxolimab in advanced cancers. Here immunoSEQ multiplex PCR was the method, and the copy in TCRdb shows in-frame clones only, minus some. The sample carries approximately 39,000 clones, more than 65% recorded once. The material was CD4+ or CD8+ T cells sorted from blood, obtained in a trial of the OX40 agonist ivuxolimab. Every receptor here comes from an adult with an advanced solid tumor such as melanoma, head and neck, liver or kidney cancer.

V gene TRBV5-4 combines with J gene TRBJ2-7, with TRBD1 matching over 7 bases. The germline gives CDR1 SGHNT, CDR2 YYREEE (reference sequence). The CDR3 has 14 amino acids. The junction had 5 bases not matched to a gene; V was cut back by 4 bases and J by 1 base. The chain's CDR3 is CASSQNRGSYEQYF. In DNA form, the CDR3 reads TGTGCCAGCAGCCAAAACAGGGGATCCTACGAGCAGTACTTC.

This clone appeared a single time. This chain connects TRBV6-5 to TRBJ1-6, with D unclear. This CDR3 has 16 residues. V was trimmed by 0 bases and J by 9 bases, leaving 15 bases between them. Germline-derived CDR1 and CDR2 are MNHEY and SVGAGI. The CDR3 DNA reads TGTGCCAGCAGTTACTCTGTTCGGGGAAACGTTTCACCCCTCCACTTT. Translated, it gives CASSYSVRGNVSPLHF.

The gene calls are TRBV5-1 and TRBJ1-2; D is perhaps TRBD1 (5 bases). Germline CDR1 is SGHRS and CDR2 is YFSETQ. V lost 6 bases and J 7 bases, leaving 22 bases between the germline ends. CDR3 length equals 15 residues. The CDR3 reads CASTLLHTGLGGYTF. The CDR3 bases are TGCGCCAGCACCTTACTACATACAGGACTCGGTGGCTACACCTTC.

The chain joins TRBV5-4 to TRBJ1-2; 7 nucleotides match TRBD1. V was pared by 4 bases and J by 4 bases, with 7 bases of the junction left unmatched. Germline V gene lookup returns CDR1 SGHNT and CDR2 YYREEE (reference sequence). The CDR3 extends over 14 amino acids. In nucleotides, the CDR3 is TGTGCCAGCAGCGCCGGGACAGAGATCTATGGCTACACCTTC. Translating it yields CASSAGTEIYGYTF.

The CDR3 sequence is CASSENRAYF. The CDR3 DNA follows: TGTGCCAGCAGTGAAAATCGGGCGTATTTT. The chain recombines TRBV2 with TRBJ2-3; D unclear. The CDR3 spans 10 residues. The germline V gene has CDR1 SNHLY and CDR2 FYNNEI. Between the trimmed V and J ends, which lost 2 bases and 14 bases, there was a span of 8 bases.

The gene calls are TRBV5-1 and TRBJ2-5; 7 bases map to TRBD2. The CDR3 is 15 amino acids. CDR1 is SGHRS, CDR2 YFSETQ, per germline. V shed 5 bases, J shed 5 bases, and the junction held 12 bases outside the gene matches. The chain's CDR3 is CASSSFGTIVETQYF. The DNA for the CDR3 is TGCGCCAGCAGTTCGTTCGGGACTATTGTGGAGACCCAGTACTTC.

Here the CDR3 DNA reads TGCGCCAGCAGCCTGAATATTCAGGACTATGGCTACACCTTC. Encoded protein: CASSLNIQDYGYTF. The chain recombines TRBV5-1 with TRBJ1-2; the D is unclear. Germline values: CDR1 SGHRS, CDR2 YFSETQ. The CDR3 extends over 14 amino acids. Trimming shortened V by 4 bases and J by 3 bases, and 13 bases separated the two germline ends.

This clone was counted between two and nine times. The chain links TRBV19 to TRBJ1-1; possibly TRBD1 for D (6 bases). Germline-derived CDR1 and CDR2 are LNHDA and SQIVND (reference sequence). V dropped 7 bases and J dropped 5 bases, with 14 bases sitting between them. The CDR3 spans 13 residues. The CDR3 region is CASTRGGATEAFF. The CDR3 region has the DNA TGTGCCAGTACCCGGGGGGGCGCAACTGAAGCTTTCTTT.

V gene TRBV5-6 combines with J gene TRBJ2-3; TRBD1 aligns across 8 bases. Germline V gene sequence: CDR1 SGHDT, CDR2 YYEEEE. V was pared by 4 bases and J by 4 bases, with 11 bases of the junction left unmatched. The CDR3 loop spans 16 amino acids. The CDR3 nucleotides read TGTGCCAGCAGCCAGGTCCGGACAGGGTATTCAGATACGCAGTATTTT. This encodes CASSQVRTGYSDTQYF.

The V call is TRBV11-2, the J call TRBJ1-6; 7 nucleotides match TRBD1. The V gene's germline CDR1 is SGHAT and CDR2 FQNNGV. The CDR3 has 16 residues. The trim removed 0 bases at V and 3 bases at J, leaving 2 bases unmatched. The CDR3 sequence: CASSLEAGGYNSPLHF. The CDR3 DNA follows: TGTGCCAGCAGCTTAGAGGCAGGGGGCTATAATTCACCCCTCCACTTT.

The V call is TRBV5-6, the J call TRBJ1-6; 7 bases are a match to TRBD1. The CDR3 runs 17 residues. The junction had 14 bases not matched to a gene; V was cut back by 4 bases and J by 7 bases. Germline lookup yields CDR1 SGHDT and CDR2 YYEEEE. As DNA, the CDR3 is TGTGCCAGCAGCCTTAACAGGGGACTAACGGGCAATTCACCCCTCCACTTT. Its translation: CASSLNRGLTGNSPLHF.

The chain couples TRBV7-9 to TRBJ2-2; D possibly corresponds to TRBD1 (9 bases). Deletions cut 4 bases from V and 4 bases from J, with 19 bases between. The CDR3 has 17 residues. CDR1 SEHNR and CDR2 FQNEAQ come from the germline V gene (reference sequence). The CDR3 DNA follows: TGTGCCAGCAGCTCCCGGGACAGGGCGGGAGGCACCGGGGAGCTGTTTTTT. Residues: CASSSRDRAGGTGELFF.

This sequence joins TRBV5-4 and TRBJ2-2; D is ambiguous. The CDR3 sequence is 12 residues long. CDR1 is SGHNT, CDR2 YYREEE, per germline (reference sequence). Trimming pared 4 bases from V and 4 bases from J, leaving 5 bases between. The CDR3: CASSISTGELFF. The DNA of the CDR3 is TGTGCCAGCAGCATTAGCACCGGGGAGCTGTTTTTT.

Worth noting for this clone: The sample has other DNA sequences that encode this CDR3 too. The genes are TRBV6-5 and TRBJ2-1, with a possible D match to TRBD2 (5 bases). V was shortened by 0 bases and J by 3 bases, with 6 bases between the two germline ends. Per germline, CDR1 MNHEY and CDR2 SVGAGI. CDR3 length equals 14 residues. CDR3 region: CASSYSGSYNEQFF. The CDR3 nucleotides read TGTGCCAGCAGTTACTCGGGGAGCTACAATGAGCAGTTCTTC.